One sample yielded the 21 T cell receptor beta chains listed below, sequenced in a study of response to subunit inactivated influenza vaccine. TCRdb reanalysed the RT-PCR reads using MiXCR and keeps one entry per CDR3 protein. The repertoire includes about 570,000 distinct CDR3 sequences, approximately 10% of them detected once, and 9.5% to 11% sits in the top ten. This sample also belongs to another study, concerning T cells expressing NK-cell markers. That report adds: A 5'RACE template switching approach incorporating UMIs was used to make TCR beta cDNA.

The material was PBMCs from blood, obtained on the day of vaccination. These receptors came from a man aged 45-60 years who received an inactivated influenza vaccine.

V usage is TRBV29-1 and J usage is TRBJ2-1, with 8 bases identical to TRBD2. The CDR3 length is 11 residues. From germline, CDR1 is SQVTM and CDR2 ANQGSEA. V lost 6 bases and J lost 10; bases outside the gene matches: 5. DNA for the CDR3: TGCAGCGTCCCCCCGGGAGGGGAGCAGTTCTTC. Protein product: CSVPPGGEQFF.

The chain uses TRBV20-1 and TRBJ2-7, with TRBD2 matching 11 bases. CDR1 DFQATT and CDR2 SNEGSKA come from the germline V gene (reference sequence). The CDR3 runs to 16 residues. With 6 bases clipped from V and 0 bases from J, the junction kept 10 bases outside the gene matches. The CDR3 DNA follows: TGCAGTGCCACCGGGACTAGCGGCCCTCACTCCTACGAGCAGTACTTC. It specifies CSATGTSGPHSYEQYF.

This clonotype was counted between two and nine times. This chain joins TRBV5-1 and TRBJ2-1, with D possibly matching TRBD2 (6 bases). The V end was cut by 4 bases, the J end by 2 bases, with 16 bases between. The CDR3 consists of 16 residues. The germline CDR1 and CDR2 sequences are SGHRS and YFSETQ. In nucleotides, the CDR3 is TGCGCCAGCAGCGGAGGAGGGTTGAGCGCCTACAATGAGCAGTTCTTC. It specifies CASSGGGLSAYNEQFF.

This CDR3 is CASSLVPTGSWGDQYF. CDR3 bases: TGTGCCAGCAGCTTAGTCCCTACGGGGTCCTGGGGGGACCAGTACTTC. The genes are TRBV11-2 and TRBJ2-5; weak D call: TRBD2 (6 bases). V dropped 1 base and J dropped 10 bases, with 22 bases sitting between them. This CDR3 spans 16 amino acids. Germline loops: CDR1 SGHAT, CDR2 FQNNGV.

V and J are TRBV24-1 and TRBJ1-1; 7 bases agree with TRBD1. The germline V gene encodes CDR1 KGHDR and CDR2 SFDVKD. The CDR3 covers 13 residues. V was pared by 7 bases and J by 4 bases, with 5 bases of the junction left unmatched. For the CDR3, the DNA is TGTGCCACCAGAGGGGGCGGTTCCACTGAAGCTTTCTTT. This sequence encodes CATRGGGSTEAFF.

V and J are TRBV7-2 and TRBJ2-7; no clear D gene. V dropped 3 bases and J dropped 6 bases, with 12 bases sitting between them. The CDR3 extends over 13 amino acids. From germline, CDR1 is SGHTA and CDR2 FQGNSA. Here the CDR3 DNA reads TGTGCCAGCAGCTTCCAAGGTCTGGGCGAGCAGTACTTC. Residues: CASSFQGLGEQYF.

There are many counts of this clonotype. The chain links TRBV7-3 to TRBJ2-1; 7 positions match TRBD1. V was pared by 4 bases and J by 5 bases, with 2 bases of the junction left unmatched. CDR1 is SGHTA and CDR2 is FQGTGA in the germline V gene. CDR3 length equals 13 residues. In DNA, the CDR3 is TGTGCCAGCAGCTCCGACAGGGACAATGAGCAGTTCTTC. Translation gives CASSSDRDNEQFF.

The chain combines TRBV3-1 with TRBJ2-5; D tentatively fits TRBD1 or TRBD2 (5 bases each). The CDR3 runs 18 residues. V lost 4 bases and J 5 bases, leaving 26 bases between the germline ends. Germline V gives CDR1 LGHDT, CDR2 YNNKEL (reference sequence). The CDR3, as DNA: TGTGCCAGCAGCCGAAGTTGGGGGATCTCAGCGATTGAGGAGACCCAGTACTTC. This encodes CASSRSWGISAIEETQYF.

This clonotype was seen only a few times. V and J are TRBV6-2 or TRBV6-3 and TRBJ2-1, with 13 bases identical to TRBD2. The CDR3 is made up of 14 amino acids. Losses at the gene ends were 7 bases for V and 16 bases for J; bases not matched to a gene: 13. Per the germline V gene, CDR1 is MNHEY and CDR2 is SVGEGT. The CDR3 loop is CASTRTSGRSGRFF. For the CDR3, the DNA is TGTGCCAGCACCCGGACTAGCGGGAGAAGTGGTCGATTCTTC.

A few counts support this clonotype. The genes are TRBV11-2 and TRBJ1-5, with a possible D match to TRBD1 (5 bases). Trimming stripped 0 bases from V and 4 bases from J, with 10 bases between. Germline V gene sequence: CDR1 SGHAT, CDR2 FQNNGV. This CDR3 region has 15 residues. CDR3 nucleotide sequence: TGTGCCAGCAGCTTAGATCCTTGGGGGAATCAGCCCCAGCATTTT. Protein product: CASSLDPWGNQPQHF.

J is TRBJ1-5 and V is TRBV10-2, with 10 bases identical to TRBD1. This CDR3 comprises 14 residues. V dropped 8 bases and J dropped 7; count of bases not matched to a gene: 8. CDR1 and CDR2 (germline): WSHSY, SAAADI. This CDR3 is CASAETGGGQPQHF. DNA for the CDR3: TGCGCCAGCGCCGAGACAGGGGGCGGACAGCCCCAGCATTTT.

This clonotype was detected a few times. This sequence joins TRBV15 and TRBJ1-4, with 11 bases identical to TRBD1. The CDR3 loop spans 13 amino acids. Trimming cost V 7 bases and J 7 bases; bases outside gene matches: 2. Germline values: CDR1 LNHNV, CDR2 YYDKDF (reference sequence). In DNA, the CDR3 is TGTGCCACCACCGGGACAGGGGGTGAAAAACTGTTTTTT. This translates into CATTGTGGEKLFF.

This clonotype came up a few times. The chain links TRBV28 to TRBJ1-6; 7 bases align to TRBD1. CDR1 MDHEN and CDR2 SYDVKM come from the germline V gene. This CDR3 contains 13 residues. J lost 8 bases, V lost 5 bases, and 3 bases had no gene match. CDR3 sequence (DNA): TGTGCCAGCAGTCGACAGGGCGATTCACCCCTCCACTTT. Amino acids: CASSRQGDSPLHF.

V usage is TRBV19 and J usage is TRBJ2-3; 10 bases map to TRBD2. Germline values: CDR1 LNHDA, CDR2 SQIVND (reference sequence). The CDR3 is 18 amino acids. Losses at the gene ends were 2 bases for V and 6 bases for J; bases not matched to a gene: 14. CDR3 nucleotide sequence: TGTGCCAGTAGTATAAACGGGGGTCTAGCGGGGGCCAGGGATACGCAGTATTTT. It translates to CASSINGGLAGARDTQYF.

This chain joins TRBV6-1 and TRBJ2-7, with D perhaps matching TRBD1 (6 bases). V was clipped by 8 bases and J by 6 bases, with 20 bases between them. CDR3 length equals 14 residues. Looked up from germline, CDR1 is MNHNS and CDR2 is SASEGT. The CDR3 sequence: CASGPLGQGSEQYF. CDR3 in DNA: TGTGCCAGCGGCCCCCTTGGCCAGGGGTCCGAGCAGTACTTC.

The chain links TRBV7-2 to TRBJ2-3, with TRBD1 identical over 8 bases. V dropped 2 bases and J dropped 2; count of bases not matched to a gene: 12. This CDR3 has 18 residues. CDR1 SGHTA and CDR2 FQGNSA come from the germline V gene. The CDR3 here is CASSLSGVRGLYTDTQYF. CDR3 DNA sequence: TGTGCCAGCAGCTTATCGGGTGTCAGGGGGCTATACACAGATACGCAGTATTTT.

The gene calls are TRBV10-2 and TRBJ2-7, with 9 bases identical to TRBD1. The V gene's germline CDR1 is WSHSY and CDR2 SAAADI. With 10 bases clipped from V and 5 bases from J, the junction kept 12 bases outside the gene matches. The CDR3 is made up of 14 amino acids. The CDR3: CATNLGTGTDEQYF. CDR3 DNA sequence: TGCGCCACCAATCTCGGGACAGGGACAGACGAGCAGTACTTC.

This chain connects TRBV11-2 to TRBJ2-7, with 9 bases identical to TRBD2. The trim removed 6 bases at V and 4 bases at J, leaving 13 bases unmatched. CDR3 length: 16 amino acids. Per germline, CDR1 SGHAT and CDR2 FQNNGV. The CDR3 reads CASRRTIPSGRYEQYF. The CDR3 DNA follows: TGTGCCAGCAGACGTACAATCCCCAGCGGGAGGTACGAGCAGTACTTC.

This clonotype was found a few times. The chain carries TRBV6-1 and TRBJ2-2; D tentatively fits TRBD1 or TRBD2 (5 bases each). Trimming shortened V by 6 bases and J by 1 base, and 15 bases separated the two germline ends. The CDR3 spans 16 residues. Germline CDR1 reads MNHNS; CDR2 reads SASEGT. The CDR3, as DNA: TGTGCCAGCAGCACCGACTACAGGCTGAACACCGGGGAGCTGTTTTTT. It specifies CASSTDYRLNTGELFF.

CDR3 sequence (DNA): TGTGCCAGCAGCTTAGGGAGGACAGGGTACGAGCAGTACTTC. It yields the protein CASSLGRTGYEQYF. The chain employs TRBV7-2 and TRBJ2-7; 8 nucleotides line up with TRBD1. Trimming at V came to 1 base and at J to 4 bases, leaving 3 bases not matched to a gene. Germline loops: CDR1 SGHTA, CDR2 FQGNSA. The CDR3 has 14 amino acids.

This clonotype was found once. The chain couples TRBV6-1 to TRBJ2-3; TRBD1 or TRBD2 may be the D gene (6 bases each). The CDR3 extends over 15 amino acids. Germline CDR1 is MNHNS and CDR2 is SASEGT. V gave up 7 bases and J gave up 0 bases, with 14 bases separating them. The CDR3: CASTGGFSSTDTQYF. The CDR3 bases are TGTGCCAGCACCGGGGGCTTTTCTAGCACAGATACGCAGTATTTT.